The 4 T cell receptor beta chains reported below all come from one sample, sequenced in a study of control samples from healthy donors and cancer patients. Produced via immunoSEQ multiplex PCR; TCRdb's table is partial and in-frame only. The repertoire consists of some 87,000 clones, with 91% occurring once and the leading ten covering 15% to 18%. The source material was blood. The receptors were sampled from a man aged 25 to 45 in good health.

This clone has more than one count but fewer than ten. The gene calls are TRBV7-3 and TRBJ1-3, with D possibly being TRBD1 (6 bases). Trimming left V 5 bases short and J 0 bases short, with 11 bases between. This CDR3 contains 15 residues. Germline loops: CDR1 SGHTA, CDR2 FQGTGA. Here the CDR3 DNA reads TGTGCCAGCAGCCCCCAGGGGACCTCTGGAAACACCATATATTTT. Encoded protein: CASSPQGTSGNTIYF.

The chain combines TRBV2 with TRBJ2-5; D is possibly TRBD1 (6 bases). V lost 2 bases, J lost 7 bases, and 11 bases lay in between. The germline gives CDR1 SNHLY, CDR2 FYNNEI. This CDR3 contains 13 residues. CDR3 residues: CASSESKGGTQYF. The DNA for the CDR3 is TGTGCCAGCAGTGAAAGTAAAGGGGGGACCCAGTACTTC. The full variable domain, its missing parts supplied by reference TRBV2 and TRBJ2-5, is EPEVTQTPSHQVTQMGQEVILRCVPISNHLYFYWYRQILGQKVEFLVSFYNNEISEKSEIFDDQFSVERPDGSNFTLKIRSTKLEDSAMYFCASSESKGGTQYFGPGTRLLVL.

The V call is TRBV9, the J call TRBJ2-5; weak D call: TRBD1 (5 bases). CDR1 is SGDLS, CDR2 YYNGEE, per germline. Trimming removed 2 bases from V and 2 bases from J, with 16 bases in between. CDR3 length: 16 amino acids. The CDR3 region has the DNA TGTGCCAGCAGCGTTGCCCTCGACAGAACACAAGAGACCCAGTACTTC. Its translation: CASSVALDRTQETQYF.

As to this clone: Distinct nucleotide sequences in the sample also encode this CDR3. The rearrangement links TRBV18 to TRBJ1-1, with D hard to call. CDR3 length: 13 amino acids. Trimming removed 1 base from V and 1 base from J, with 4 bases in between. Germline CDR1 KGHSH, CDR2 LQKENI. CDR3: CASSPQGNTEAFF. As DNA, the CDR3 is TGTGCCAGCTCACCACAGGGGAACACTGAAGCTTTCTTT.